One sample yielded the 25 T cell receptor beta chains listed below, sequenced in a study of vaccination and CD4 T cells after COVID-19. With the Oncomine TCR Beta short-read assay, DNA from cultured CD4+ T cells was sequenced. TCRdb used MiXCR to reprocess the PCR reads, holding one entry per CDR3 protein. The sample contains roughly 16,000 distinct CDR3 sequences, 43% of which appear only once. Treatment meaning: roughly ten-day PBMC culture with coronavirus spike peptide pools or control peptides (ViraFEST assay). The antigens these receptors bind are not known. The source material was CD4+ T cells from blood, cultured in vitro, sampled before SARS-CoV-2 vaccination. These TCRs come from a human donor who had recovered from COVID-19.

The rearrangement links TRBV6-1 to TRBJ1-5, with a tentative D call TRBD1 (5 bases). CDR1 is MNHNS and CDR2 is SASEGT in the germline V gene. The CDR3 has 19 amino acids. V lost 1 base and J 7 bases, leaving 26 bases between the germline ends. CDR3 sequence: CASSEVRFRGGWGRQPQHF. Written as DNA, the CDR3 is TGTGCCAGCAGTGAAGTGAGGTTTAGGGGAGGTTGGGGGAGGCAGCCCCAGCATTTT.

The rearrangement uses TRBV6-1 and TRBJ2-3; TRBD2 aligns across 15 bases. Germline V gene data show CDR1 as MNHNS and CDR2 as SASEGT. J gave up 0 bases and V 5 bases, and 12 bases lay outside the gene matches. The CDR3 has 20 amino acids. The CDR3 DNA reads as TGTGCCAGCAGTCTTGGGACTAGCGGGGGGAGACGACTAAGCACAGATACGCAGTATTTT. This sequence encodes CASSLGTSGGRRLSTDTQYF.

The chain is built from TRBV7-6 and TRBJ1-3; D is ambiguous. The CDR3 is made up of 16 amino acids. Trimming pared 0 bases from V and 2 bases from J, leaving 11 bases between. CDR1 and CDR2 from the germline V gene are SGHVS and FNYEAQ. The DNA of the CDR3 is TGTGCCAGCAGCTTAGCTCCCCGCGGGGCTGGAAACACCATATATTTT. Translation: CASSLAPRGAGNTIYF.

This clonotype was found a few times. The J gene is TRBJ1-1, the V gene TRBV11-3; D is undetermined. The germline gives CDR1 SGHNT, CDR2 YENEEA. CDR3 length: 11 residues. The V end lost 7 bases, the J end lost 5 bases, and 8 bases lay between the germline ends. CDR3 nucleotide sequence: TGTGCCAGCACCTCGGGGACTGAAGCTTTCTTT. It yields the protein CASTSGTEAFF.

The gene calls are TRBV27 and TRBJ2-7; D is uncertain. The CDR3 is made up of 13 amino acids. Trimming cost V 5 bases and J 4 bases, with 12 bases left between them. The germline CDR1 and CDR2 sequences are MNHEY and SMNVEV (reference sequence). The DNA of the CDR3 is TGTGCCAGCAGTCCCCTCGACCAATACGAGCAGTACTTC. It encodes CASSPLDQYEQYF.

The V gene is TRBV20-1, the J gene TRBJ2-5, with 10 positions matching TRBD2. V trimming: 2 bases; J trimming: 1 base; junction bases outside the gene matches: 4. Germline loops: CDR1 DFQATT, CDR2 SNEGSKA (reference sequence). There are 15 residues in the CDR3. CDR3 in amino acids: CSARLSSGGQETQYF. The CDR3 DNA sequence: TGCAGTGCTAGACTATCTAGCGGGGGCCAAGAGACCCAGTACTTC.

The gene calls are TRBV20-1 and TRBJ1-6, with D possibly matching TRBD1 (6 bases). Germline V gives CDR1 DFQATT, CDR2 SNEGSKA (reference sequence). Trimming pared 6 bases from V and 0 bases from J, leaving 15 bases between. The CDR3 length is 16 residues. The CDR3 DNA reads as TGCAGTGCCCGGACAGTCCGGAGCTCCTATAATTCACCCCTCCACTTT. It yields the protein CSARTVRSSYNSPLHF.

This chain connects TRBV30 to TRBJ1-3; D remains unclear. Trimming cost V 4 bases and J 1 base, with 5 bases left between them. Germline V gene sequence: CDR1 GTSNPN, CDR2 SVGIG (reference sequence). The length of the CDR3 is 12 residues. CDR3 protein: CAWTRSGNTIYF. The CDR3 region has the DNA TGTGCCTGGACTAGGTCTGGAAACACCATATATTTT. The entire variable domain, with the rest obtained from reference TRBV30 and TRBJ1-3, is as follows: SQTIHQWPATLVQPVGSPLSLECTVEGTSNPNLYWYRQAAGRGLQLLFYSVGIGQISSEVPQNLSASRPQDRQFILSSKKLLLSDSGFYLCAWTRSGNTIYFGEGSWLTVV.

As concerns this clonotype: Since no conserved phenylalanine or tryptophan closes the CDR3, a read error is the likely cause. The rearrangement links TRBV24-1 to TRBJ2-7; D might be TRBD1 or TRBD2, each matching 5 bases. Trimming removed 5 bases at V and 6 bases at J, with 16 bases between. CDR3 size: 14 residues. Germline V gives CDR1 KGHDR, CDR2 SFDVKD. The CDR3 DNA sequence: TGTGCCACCAGTGGGCAGGGCAAGGGACCCGAGCAGTACCTC. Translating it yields CATSGQGKGPEQYL.

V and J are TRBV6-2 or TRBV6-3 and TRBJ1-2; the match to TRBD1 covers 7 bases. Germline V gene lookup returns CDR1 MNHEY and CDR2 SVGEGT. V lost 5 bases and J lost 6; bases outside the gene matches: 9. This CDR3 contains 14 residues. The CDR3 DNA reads TGTGCCAGCAGTGCGATGGGACAGTCAAATGGCTACACCTTC. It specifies CASSAMGQSNGYTF.

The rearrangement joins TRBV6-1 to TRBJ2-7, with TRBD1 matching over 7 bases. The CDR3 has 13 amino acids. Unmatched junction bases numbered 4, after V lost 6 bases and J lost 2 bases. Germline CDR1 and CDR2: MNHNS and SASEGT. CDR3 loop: CASRRQGAYEQYF. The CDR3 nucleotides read TGTGCCAGCAGACGACAGGGCGCCTACGAGCAGTACTTC.

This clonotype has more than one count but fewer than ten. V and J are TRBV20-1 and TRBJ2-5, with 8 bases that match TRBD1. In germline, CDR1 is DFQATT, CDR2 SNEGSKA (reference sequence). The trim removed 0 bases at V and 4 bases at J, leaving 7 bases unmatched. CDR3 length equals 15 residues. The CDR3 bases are TGCAGTGCTAGAGATCGCAGGGGGCTTGGAGAGACCCAGTACTTC. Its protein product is CSARDRRGLGETQYF.

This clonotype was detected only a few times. The CDR3: CASSFTWGAGVGQPQHF. In DNA form, the CDR3 reads TGTGCCAGCAGTTTCACGTGGGGGGCCGGAGTTGGCCAGCCCCAGCATTTT. V usage is TRBV28 and J usage is TRBJ1-5; D is possibly TRBD1 (6 bases). Per the germline V gene, CDR1 is MDHEN and CDR2 is SYDVKM. The CDR3 totals 17 residues. The ends were cut back, 3 bases at V and 7 bases at J, with 22 bases in the middle.

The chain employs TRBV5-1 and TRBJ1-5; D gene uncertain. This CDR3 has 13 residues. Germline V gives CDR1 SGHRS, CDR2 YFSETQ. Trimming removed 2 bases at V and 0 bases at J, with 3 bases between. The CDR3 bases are TGCGCCAGCAGCTTATATAGCAATCAGCCCCAGCATTTT. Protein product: CASSLYSNQPQHF.

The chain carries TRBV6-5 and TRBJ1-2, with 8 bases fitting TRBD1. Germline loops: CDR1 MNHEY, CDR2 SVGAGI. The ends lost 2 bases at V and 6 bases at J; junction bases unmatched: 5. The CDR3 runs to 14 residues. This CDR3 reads CASSYAGTGNGYTF. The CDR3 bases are TGTGCCAGCAGTTACGCCGGGACAGGAAATGGCTACACCTTC.

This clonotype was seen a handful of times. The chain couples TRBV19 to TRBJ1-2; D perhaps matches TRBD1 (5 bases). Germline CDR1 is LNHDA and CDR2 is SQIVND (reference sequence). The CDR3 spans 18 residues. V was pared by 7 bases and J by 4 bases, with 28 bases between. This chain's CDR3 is CASTQTPPRGTELYGYTF. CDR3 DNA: TGTGCCAGTACCCAGACACCACCCCGGGGCACGGAGCTCTATGGCTACACCTTC.

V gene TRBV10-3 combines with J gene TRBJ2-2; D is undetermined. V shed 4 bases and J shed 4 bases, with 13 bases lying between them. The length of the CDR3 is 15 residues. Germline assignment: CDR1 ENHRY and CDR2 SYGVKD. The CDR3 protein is CAISADGWSTGELFF. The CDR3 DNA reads TGTGCCATCAGTGCGGACGGTTGGAGCACCGGGGAGCTGTTTTTT.

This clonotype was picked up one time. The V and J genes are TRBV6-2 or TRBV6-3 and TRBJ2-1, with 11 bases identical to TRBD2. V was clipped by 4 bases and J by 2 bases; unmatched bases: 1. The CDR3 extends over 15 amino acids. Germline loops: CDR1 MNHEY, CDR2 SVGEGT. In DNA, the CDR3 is TGTGCCAGCAGTTTAGCGGGAGGGGCCTACAATGAGCAGTTCTTC. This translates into CASSLAGGAYNEQFF.

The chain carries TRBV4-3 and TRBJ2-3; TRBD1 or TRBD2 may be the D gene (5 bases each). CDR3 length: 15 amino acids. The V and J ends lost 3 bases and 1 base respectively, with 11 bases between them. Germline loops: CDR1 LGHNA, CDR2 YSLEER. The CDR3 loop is CASSQRGQGTDTQYF. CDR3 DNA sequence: TGCGCCAGCAGCCAGAGGGGCCAGGGCACAGATACGCAGTATTTT.

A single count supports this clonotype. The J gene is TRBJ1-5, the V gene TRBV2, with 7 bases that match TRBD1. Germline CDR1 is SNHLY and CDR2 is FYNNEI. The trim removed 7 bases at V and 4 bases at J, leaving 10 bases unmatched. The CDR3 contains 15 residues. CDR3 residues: CASMDKGGGNQPQHF. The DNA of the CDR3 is TGTGCCAGCATGGATAAAGGGGGCGGGAATCAGCCCCAGCATTTT.

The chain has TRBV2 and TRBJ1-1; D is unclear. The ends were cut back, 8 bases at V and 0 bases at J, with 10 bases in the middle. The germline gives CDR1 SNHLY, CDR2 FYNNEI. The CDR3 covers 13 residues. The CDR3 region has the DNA TGTGCCAGCCTTAGTTCATTGAACACTGAAGCTTTCTTT. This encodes CASLSSLNTEAFF.

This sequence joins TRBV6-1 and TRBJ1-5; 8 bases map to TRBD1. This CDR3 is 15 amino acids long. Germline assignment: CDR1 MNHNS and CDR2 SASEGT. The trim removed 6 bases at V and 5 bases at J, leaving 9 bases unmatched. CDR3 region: CASRMTGANDQPQHF. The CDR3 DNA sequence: TGTGCCAGCAGAATGACAGGGGCCAACGATCAGCCCCAGCATTTT.

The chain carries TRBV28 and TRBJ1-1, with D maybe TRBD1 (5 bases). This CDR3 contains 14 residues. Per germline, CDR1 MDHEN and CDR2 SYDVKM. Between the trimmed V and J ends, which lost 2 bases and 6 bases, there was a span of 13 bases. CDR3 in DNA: TGTGCCAGCAGTTTACCGACGCAGGGCGCTGAAGCTTTCTTT. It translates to CASSLPTQGAEAFF.

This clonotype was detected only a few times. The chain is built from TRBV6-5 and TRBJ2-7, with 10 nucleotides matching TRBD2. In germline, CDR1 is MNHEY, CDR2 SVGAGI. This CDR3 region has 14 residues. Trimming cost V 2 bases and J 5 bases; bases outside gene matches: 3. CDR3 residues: CASSYGTSADEQYF. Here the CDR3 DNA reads TGTGCCAGCAGTTACGGGACTAGCGCCGACGAGCAGTACTTC.

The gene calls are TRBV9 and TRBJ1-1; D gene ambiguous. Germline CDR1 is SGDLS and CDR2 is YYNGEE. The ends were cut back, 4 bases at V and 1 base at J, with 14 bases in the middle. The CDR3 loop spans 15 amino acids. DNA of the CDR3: TGTGCCAGCAGCCCACACCGGACGGGGAACACTGAAGCTTTCTTT. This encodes CASSPHRTGNTEAFF.